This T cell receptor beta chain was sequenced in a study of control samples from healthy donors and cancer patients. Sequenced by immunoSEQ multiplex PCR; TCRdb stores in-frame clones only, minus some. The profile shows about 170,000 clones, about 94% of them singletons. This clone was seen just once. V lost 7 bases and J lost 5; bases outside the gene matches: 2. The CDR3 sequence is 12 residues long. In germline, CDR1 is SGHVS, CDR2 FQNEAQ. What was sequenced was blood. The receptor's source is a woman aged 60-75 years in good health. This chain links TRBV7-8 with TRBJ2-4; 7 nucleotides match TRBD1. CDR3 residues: CASKGAENIQYF. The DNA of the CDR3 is TGTGCCAGCAAGGGGGCTGAAAACATTCAGTACTTC. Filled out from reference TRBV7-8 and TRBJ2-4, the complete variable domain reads GAGVSQSPRYKVAKRGQDVALRCDPISGHVSLFWYQQALGQGPEFLTYFQNEAQLDKSGLPSDRFFAERPEGSVSTLKIQRTQQEDSAVYLCASKGAENIQYFGAGTRLSVL.